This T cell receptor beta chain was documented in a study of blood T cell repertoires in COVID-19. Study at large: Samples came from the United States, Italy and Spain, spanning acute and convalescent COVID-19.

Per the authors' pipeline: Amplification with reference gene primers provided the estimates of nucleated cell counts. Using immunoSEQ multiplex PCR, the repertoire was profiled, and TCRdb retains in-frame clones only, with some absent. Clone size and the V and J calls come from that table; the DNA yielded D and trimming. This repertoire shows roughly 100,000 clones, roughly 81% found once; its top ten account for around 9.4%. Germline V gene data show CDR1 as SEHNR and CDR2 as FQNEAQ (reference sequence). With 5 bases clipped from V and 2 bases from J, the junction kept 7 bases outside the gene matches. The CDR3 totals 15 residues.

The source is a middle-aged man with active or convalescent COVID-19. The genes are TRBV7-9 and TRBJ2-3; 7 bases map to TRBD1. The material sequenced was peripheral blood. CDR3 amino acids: CASSPRDRNTDTQYF. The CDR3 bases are TGTGCCAGCAGCCCCCGGGACAGAAACACAGATACGCAGTATTTT.